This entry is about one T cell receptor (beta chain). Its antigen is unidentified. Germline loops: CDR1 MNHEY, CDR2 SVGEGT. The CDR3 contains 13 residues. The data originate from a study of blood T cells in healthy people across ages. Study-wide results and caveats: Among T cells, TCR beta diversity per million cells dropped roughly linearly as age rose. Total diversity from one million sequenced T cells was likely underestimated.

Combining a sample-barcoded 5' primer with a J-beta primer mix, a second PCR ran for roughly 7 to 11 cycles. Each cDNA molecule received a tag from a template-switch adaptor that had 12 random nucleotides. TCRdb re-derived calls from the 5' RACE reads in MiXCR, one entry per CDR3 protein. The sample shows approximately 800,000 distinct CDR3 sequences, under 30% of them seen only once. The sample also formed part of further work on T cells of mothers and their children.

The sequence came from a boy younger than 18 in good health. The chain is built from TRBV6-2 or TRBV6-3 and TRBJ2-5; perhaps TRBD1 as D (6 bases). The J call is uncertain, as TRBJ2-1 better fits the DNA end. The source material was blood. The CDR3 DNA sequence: TGTGCCAGCAGCCATAACAGGGAAACTGAGCAGTTCTTC. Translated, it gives CASSHNRETEQFF.